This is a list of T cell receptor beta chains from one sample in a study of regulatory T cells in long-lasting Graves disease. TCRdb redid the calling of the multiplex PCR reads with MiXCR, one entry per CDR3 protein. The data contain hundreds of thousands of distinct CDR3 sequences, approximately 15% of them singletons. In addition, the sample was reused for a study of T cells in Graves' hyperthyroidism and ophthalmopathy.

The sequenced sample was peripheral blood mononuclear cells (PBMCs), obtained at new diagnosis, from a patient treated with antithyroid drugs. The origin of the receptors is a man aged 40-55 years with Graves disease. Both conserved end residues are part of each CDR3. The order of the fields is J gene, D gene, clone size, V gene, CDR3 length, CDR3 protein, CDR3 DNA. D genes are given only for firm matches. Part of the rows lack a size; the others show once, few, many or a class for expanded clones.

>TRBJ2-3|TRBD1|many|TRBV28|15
CASSYRGAGTDTQYF
TGTGCCAGCAGCTACAGGGGTGCGGGCACAGATACGCAGTATTTT
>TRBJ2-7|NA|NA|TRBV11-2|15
CASSLDPGPAAEQYF
TGTGCCAGCAGCTTAGATCCGGGACCTGCCGCCGAGCAGTACTTC
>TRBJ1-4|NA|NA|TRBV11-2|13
CASSLDIGEVLFF
TGTGCCAGCAGCTTAGATATAGGGGAGGTACTGTTTTTT
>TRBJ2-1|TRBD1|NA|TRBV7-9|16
CASSLGQGYGLNEQFF
TGTGCCAGCAGCCTGGGACAGGGGTACGGATTAAATGAGCAGTTCTTC
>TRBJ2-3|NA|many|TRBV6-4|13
CASSDRRTDTQYF
TGTGCCAGCAGTGACCGCCGGACAGATACGCAGTATTTT
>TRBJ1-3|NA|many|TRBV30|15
CAWREGRISGNTIYF
TGTGCCTGGAGGGAGGGACGGATCTCTGGAAACACCATATATTTT
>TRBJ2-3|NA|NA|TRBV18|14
CASSPGAFQGTQYF
TGTGCCAGCTCACCAGGGGCCTTCCAAGGGACCCAGTACTTT
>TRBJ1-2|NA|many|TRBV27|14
CASSEQGFNYGYTF
TGTGCCAGCAGTGAACAGGGTTTTAACTATGGCTACACCTTC
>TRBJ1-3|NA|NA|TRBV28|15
CASSFPGSSGNTIYF
TGTGCCAGCAGTTTCCCGGGAAGCTCTGGAAACACCATATATTTT
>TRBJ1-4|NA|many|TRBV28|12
CASQSTNEKLFF
TGTGCCAGCCAGTCTACTAATGAAAAACTGTTTTTT
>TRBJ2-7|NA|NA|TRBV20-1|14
CSAPKVLRGDEQYF
TGCAGTGCCCCCAAGGTCCTAAGAGGGGACGAGCAGTACTTC
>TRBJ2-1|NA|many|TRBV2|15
CASSGQGGAFDEQFF
TGTGCCAGCAGTGGGCAGGGGGGGGCATTCGATGAGCAGTTCTTC
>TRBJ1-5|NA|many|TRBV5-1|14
CASSLDGINQPQHF
TGCGCCAGCAGCTTGGACGGGATTAATCAGCCCCAGCATTTT
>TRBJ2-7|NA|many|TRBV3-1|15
CASSSRTGDPYEQYF
TGTGCCAGCAGCAGCCGGACCGGAGATCCCTACGAGCAGTACTTC
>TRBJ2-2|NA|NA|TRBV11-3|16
CASSLVVGSSTGELFF
TGTGCCAGCAGCTTAGTAGTCGGGAGTAGCACCGGGGAGCTGTTTTTT
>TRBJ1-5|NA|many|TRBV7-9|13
CASSSWTDQPQHF
TGTGCCAGCAGCTCCTGGACAGATCAGCCCCAGCATTTT
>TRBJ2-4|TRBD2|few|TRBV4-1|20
CASSQSDNSGGGLAKNIQYF
TGCGCCAGCAGCCAAAGTGATAATAGCGGGGGGGGATTAGCCAAAAACATTCAGTACTTC
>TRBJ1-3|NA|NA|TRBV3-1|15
CASSHLHTSGNTIYF
TGTGCCAGCAGCCATCTCCATACCTCTGGAAACACCATATATTTT
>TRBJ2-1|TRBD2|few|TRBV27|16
CASSRHSSGGGNEQFF
TGTGCCAGCAGCCGACATTCTAGCGGGGGGGGCAATGAGCAGTTCTTC
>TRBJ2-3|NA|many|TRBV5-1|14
CASNRGGSTDTQYF
TGCGCCAGCAACAGGGGAGGGAGCACAGATACGCAGTATTTT
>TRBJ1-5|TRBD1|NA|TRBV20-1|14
CSARIGQGRQPQHF
TGCAGTGCTAGAATTGGACAGGGGAGGCAGCCCCAGCATTTT
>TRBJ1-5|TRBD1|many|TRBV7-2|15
CASSLGGQGRQPQHF
TGTGCCAGCAGCTTAGGCGGACAGGGTAGGCAGCCCCAGCATTTT
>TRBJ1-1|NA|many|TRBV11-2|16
CASSRTRVRELGGAFF
TGTGCCAGCAGCCGGACCCGCGTCAGGGAGTTAGGCGGAGCTTTCTTT
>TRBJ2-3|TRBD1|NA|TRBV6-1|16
CASSPTGALGQDTQYF
TGTGCCAGCAGCCCTACAGGGGCCCTGGGACAAGATACGCAGTATTTT
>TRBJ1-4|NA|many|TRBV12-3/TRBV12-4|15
CASSFAGGRFEKLFF
TGTGCCAGCAGTTTTGCCGGGGGCAGGTTTGAAAAACTGTTTTTT
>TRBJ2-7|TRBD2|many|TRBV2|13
CAGRAQGWGEQYF
TGTGCCGGGAGGGCCCAGGGCTGGGGCGAGCAGTACTTC
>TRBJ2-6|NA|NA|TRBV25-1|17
CASSEPSTGRRANVLTF
TGTGCCAGCAGTGAACCATCTACAGGTCGGCGAGCCAACGTCCTGACTTTC
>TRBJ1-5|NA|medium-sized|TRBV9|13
CASSRTVNQPQHF
TGTGCCAGCAGCCGGACGGTGAATCAGCCCCAGCATTTT
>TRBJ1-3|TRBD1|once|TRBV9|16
CASSPWGQPSGNTIYF
TGTGCCAGCAGCCCTTGGGGACAGCCCTCTGGAAACACCATATATTTT